This is a list of T cell receptor beta chains from one sample in a study of cytomegalovirus exposure and HLA in healthy donors. Generated by immunoSEQ multiplex PCR, the TCRdb table keeps only in-frame clones and is missing some. Reported are 100,000 to 150,000 clones; the ten largest clones contain 2.2%. Sequencing was done on a sample of PBMCs. Receptor source: a man in his forties or fifties in good health and CMV-seronegative. The CDR3 runs from the conserved cysteine through the conserved F or W. D genes are given only for firm matches.

.	TRBV5-4	TRBJ2-2	CASSLNRNTGELFF	TGTGCCAGCAGCTTGAACAGAAACACCGGGGAGCTGTTTTTT
.	TRBV19	TRBJ1-4	CASNMRAGLNEKLFF	TGTGCCTCAAACATGAGGGCAGGCCTTAATGAAAAACTGTTTTTT
TRBD2	TRBV11-2	TRBJ2-1	CASSLSGGRSYNEQFF	TGTGCCAGCAGCTTATCGGGCGGGAGGTCCTACAATGAGCAGTTCTTC
TRBD2	TRBV7-9	TRBJ2-2	CASRAGAVGTGELFF	TGTGCCAGCAGGGCGGGAGCGGTAGGCACCGGGGAGCTGTTTTTT
TRBD1	TRBV5-1	TRBJ2-7	CASSSPGTGHYEQYF	TGCGCCAGCAGCTCCCCAGGGACAGGGCACTACGAGCAGTACTTC
TRBD1	TRBV7-9	TRBJ2-5	CASSLRQGAGETQYF	TGTGCCAGCAGCTTACGACAGGGGGCAGGAGAGACCCAGTACTTC
TRBD1	TRBV27	TRBJ1-6	CASSWTGLDSPLHF	TGTGCCAGCAGTTGGACAGGGTTAGATTCACCCCTCCACTTT
.	TRBV7-9	TRBJ1-3	CASSLSGRNTIYF	TGTGCCAGCAGCTTATCGGGGAGAAACACCATATATTTT
TRBD1	TRBV5-4	TRBJ2-1	CASSPGQGYEQFF	TGTGCCAGCAGCCCGGGACAGGGGTATGAGCAGTTCTTC
TRBD2	TRBV28	TRBJ2-2	CASSSLASGSPGELFF	TGTGCCAGCAGTTCCCTGGCTAGCGGGAGCCCCGGGGAGCTGTTTTTT
.	TRBV19	TRBJ1-1	CASSTYTVRGTEAFF	TGTGCCAGTAGTACATATACGGTGCGGGGCACTGAAGCTTTCTTT
TRBD2	TRBV5-1	TRBJ2-3	CASSPGLAPDTQYF	TGCGCCAGCAGCCCCGGACTAGCCCCAGATACGCAGTATTTT
.	TRBV9	TRBJ2-2	CASSVVNSGNGELFF	TGTGCCAGCAGCGTAGTGAATAGCGGAAACGGGGAGCTGTTTTTT
.	TRBV5-6	TRBJ2-5	CASSSDSPQETQYF	TGTGCCAGCAGCAGCGACAGCCCCCAAGAGACCCAGTACTTC
TRBD2	TRBV5-1	TRBJ2-7	CASSLAYGTSGSRYEQYF	TGCGCCAGCAGCTTGGCGTACGGGACTAGCGGGAGTCGGTACGAGCAGTACTTC
.	TRBV5-5	TRBJ1-1	CASSSQVKNTEAFF	TGTGCCAGCAGCTCACAGGTGAAGAACACTGAAGCTTTCTTT
TRBD1	TRBV5-4	TRBJ2-3	CASSRDRGDTQYF	TGTGCCAGCAGCCGGGACAGAGGAGATACGCAGTATTTT
.	TRBV5-1	TRBJ1-2	CASSLESGSANYGYTF	TGCGCCAGCAGCTTGGAATCAGGGTCAGCTAACTATGGCTACACCTTC
TRBD2	TRBV5-4	TRBJ2-1	CASIPSGRADNEQFF	TGTGCCAGCATCCCTAGCGGGAGGGCCGACAATGAGCAGTTCTTC
TRBD2	TRBV20-1	TRBJ2-5	CSARTSGTQYF	TGCAGTGCGCGGACTAGCGGGACCCAGTACTTC
TRBD2	TRBV18	TRBJ2-7	CASSPPGLAGGSYEQYF	TGTGCCAGCTCACCACCGGGACTAGCGGGCGGGTCCTACGAGCAGTACTTC
.	TRBV4-1	TRBJ2-1	CASSQDRSRHPSNEQFF	TGCGCCAGCAGCCAAGATAGGTCTAGGCACCCGAGCAATGAGCAGTTCTTC
.	TRBV11-2	TRBJ2-3	CASSVKGGADTQYF	TGTGCCAGCAGCGTGAAAGGAGGGGCGGATACGCAGTATTTT
TRBD2	TRBV30	TRBJ2-5	CAWSLAGGTETQYF	TGTGCCTGGAGCCTAGCGGGAGGGACCGAGACCCAGTACTTC
.	TRBV27	TRBJ1-2	CASRPYGQEGYGYTF	TGTGCCAGCAGACCCTACGGGCAGGAGGGCTATGGCTACACCTTC
.	TRBV7-3	TRBJ2-3	CASSLVAGSTDTQYF	TGTGCCAGCAGCTTAGTCGCAGGTAGCACAGATACGCAGTATTTT
.	TRBV5-4	TRBJ2-5	CASSGPAAGLQETQYF	TGTGCCAGCAGCGGACCCGCAGCGGGTTTGCAAGAGACCCAGTACTTC
TRBD1	TRBV19	TRBJ2-1	CASSSKDRATYNEQFF	TGTGCCAGTAGTTCGAAGGACAGGGCTACCTACAATGAGCAGTTCTTC